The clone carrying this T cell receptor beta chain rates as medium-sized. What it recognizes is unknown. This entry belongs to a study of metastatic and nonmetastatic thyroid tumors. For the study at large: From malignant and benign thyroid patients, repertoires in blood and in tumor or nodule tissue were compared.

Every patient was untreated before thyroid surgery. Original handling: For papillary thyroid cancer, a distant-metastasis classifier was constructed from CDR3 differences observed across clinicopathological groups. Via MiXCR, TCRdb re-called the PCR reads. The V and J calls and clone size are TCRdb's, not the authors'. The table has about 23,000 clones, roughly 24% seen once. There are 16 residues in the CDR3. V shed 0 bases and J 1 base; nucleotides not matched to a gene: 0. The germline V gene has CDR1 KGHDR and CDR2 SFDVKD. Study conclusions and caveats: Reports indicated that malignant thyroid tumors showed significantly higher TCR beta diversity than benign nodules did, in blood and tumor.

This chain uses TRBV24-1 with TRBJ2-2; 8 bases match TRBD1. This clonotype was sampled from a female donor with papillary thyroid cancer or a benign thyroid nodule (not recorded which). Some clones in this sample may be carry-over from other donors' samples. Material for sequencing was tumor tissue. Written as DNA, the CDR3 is TGTGCCACCAGTGATTTGGGACAGGGGAACACCGGGGAGCTGTTTTTT. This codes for CATSDLGQGNTGELFF.